The source of this TCR beta chain is a study of early T cells in non-severe SARS-CoV-2 infection. About the study: Investigators sequenced bulk RNA drawn from unsorted whole blood, and chains remained unpaired. Overall study results and limits: In VDJdb matching, anti-spike CD8 responses were favored while private and CD4 specificities went missing.

Individual cDNA molecules were tagged with unique molecular identifiers. TCRdb reprocessed the 5' RACE reads with MiXCR, giving one entry per CDR3 protein. The table shows around 76,000 distinct CDR3 sequences, with about 10% occurring only once. The CDR3 has 16 amino acids. V was pared by 5 bases and J by 0 bases, with 7 bases of the junction left unmatched. Per the germline V gene, CDR1 is SGHAT and CDR2 is FQNNGV. On this clonotype: Its antigen is undetermined.

The specimen was whole blood. The origin of this receptor is an adult who was a healthcare worker with PCR-confirmed SARS-CoV-2 infection or an uninfected control (not recorded which). V gene TRBV11-2 combines with J gene TRBJ2-3; TRBD2 matches at 8 bases. Written as DNA, the CDR3 is TGTGCCAGCAGCCTCACTAGCGGAGGGAGCACAGATACGCAGTATTTT. Amino acids: CASSLTSGGSTDTQYF.